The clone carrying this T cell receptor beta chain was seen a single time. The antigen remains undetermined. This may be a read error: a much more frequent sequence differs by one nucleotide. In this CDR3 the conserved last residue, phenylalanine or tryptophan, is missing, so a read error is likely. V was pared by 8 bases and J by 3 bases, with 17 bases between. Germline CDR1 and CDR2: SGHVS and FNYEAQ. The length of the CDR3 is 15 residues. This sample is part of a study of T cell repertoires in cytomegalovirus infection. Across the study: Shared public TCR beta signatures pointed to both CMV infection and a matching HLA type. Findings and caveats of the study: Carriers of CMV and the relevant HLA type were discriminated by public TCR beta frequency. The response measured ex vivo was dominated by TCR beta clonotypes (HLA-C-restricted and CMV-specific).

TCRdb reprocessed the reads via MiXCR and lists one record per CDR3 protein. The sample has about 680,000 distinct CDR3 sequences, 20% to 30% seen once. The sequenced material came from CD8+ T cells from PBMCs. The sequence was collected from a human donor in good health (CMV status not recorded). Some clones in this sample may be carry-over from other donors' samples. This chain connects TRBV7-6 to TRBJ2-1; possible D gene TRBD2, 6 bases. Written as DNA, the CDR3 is TGTGCCAGCGCTAGAGGGAGGCAGGGCTACAATGAGCAGTTCTCC. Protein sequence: CASARGRQGYNEQFS.